This T cell receptor (beta chain) was captured by sequencing in a study of cytomegalovirus exposure and HLA in healthy donors (dated by TCRdb to about 2017). With respect to the entire study: An earlier analysis of approximately 590 of the donors reported about 250 Gb of sequence data and around 120 million unique TCR beta sequences from about 179 million T cells. An early release that covered some 630 HLA-typed donors contained about 300 gigabases of sequencing data and 85 million to 100 million unique TCR sequences. The genetic ancestry cluster associated with self-reported Caucasian donors included around four fifths of the roughly 400 genotyped donors. The study was designed to test whether signatures of past pathogen exposure could be identified by cataloging public T cell receptors. The study used immunosequencing to profile the T cell repertoires of approximately 650 subjects and linked those repertoires to cytomegalovirus serostatus. A separate validation cohort of over a hundred different subjects was used in addition to the approximately 640-subject first cohort. To predict cytomegalovirus infection status, the study brought together high-throughput TCR immunosequencing, statistical association of individual TCRs with disease status, and machine learning. In a later analysis, previously published TCR beta repertoires from 550 to 700 donors were re-analyzed and high-resolution HLA genotyping was added so that TCR occurrence patterns could be studied. Rather than drawing on any new phenotypic data, the later analysis identified candidate immune exposures from TCR beta sequences and the way those sequences occurred across donors. An earlier analysis of fewer than 700 of the donors applied high-throughput TCR beta sequencing to assess whether each TCR beta V gene segment acted as functional or pseudogenic. Donor age, sex, ethnicity and CMV serostatus were compiled alongside the repertoire data. In a later genetic analysis, genome-wide SNP genotypes for about 55% of the roughly 700 donors were used, and that subset was treated as a discovery cohort. Every discovery cohort repertoire had been produced on one sequencing platform. HLA typing covered class I and class II loci at four-digit resolution. The number of typed donors differed by locus: about 620-640 for A, B, C, DRB1 and DQB1; some 500 for DQA1; 606 for DPA1; and some 430 for DPB1. A handful of DR-DQ haplotypes were handled as single units for association and clustering because linkage in the cohort was strong. On average, about 240,000 unique TCR beta nucleotide sequences were sequenced per donor among a few hundred genotyped donors of the cohort, with roughly 18% of those sequences being non-productive. Results the study describes overall, beyond this receptor: Correlated functional status among segregating V segments might reflect linkage disequilibrium, but an unknown experimental factor could not be ruled out. HLA typing was unavailable for some donors at each locus, so association tests used only the typed subset. In a later genetic analysis, a missense DCLRE1C variant was associated with V-gene and J-gene trimming of TCR beta chains, and the association was replicated in an independent cohort. According to a later analysis, parvovirus B19, influenza, CMV and Epstein-Barr virus appeared linked to several top co-occurrence clusters. The sequencing pipeline was judged likely to have produced a cluster of highly shared sequence variants as a technical artifact. According to the authors, the approach could potentially be generalized to other disease states and immunological phenotypes. While some public TCRs were present in many individuals, most TCR sequences turned up only very rarely across donors. A further reported finding was that TCR beta sequences accurately predicted the HLA-A and HLA-B alleles for most subjects in the first cohort. Only TCR beta chains were sequenced in this cohort, and the absence of alpha or paired-chain data limited detectable features. According to a later analysis, TCR association rates differed among HLA loci, with DRB1 alleles showing the most associated TCRs and HLA-C alleles showing the fewest. Three of the identified cytomegalovirus-associated TCR beta chains were confirmed in vitro to be specific for cytomegalovirus antigens. Because counts were too low, seventeen rarely observed V segments, including chromosome 9 orphons, were left out of the earlier analysis of a few hundred of the donors. In a later analysis, about 17,000 TCR beta sequences were associated with specific HLA alleles at a false discovery rate of 0.05. The study gave a list of some 150 TCR beta chains associated with cytomegalovirus. Most CMV-associated TCR beta chains appeared to be HLA-restricted in a later analysis, and the HLA associations seemed to be driven largely by CMV exposure. A later analysis found that HLA-associated TCR beta chains were more clonally expanded and had lower generation probabilities than equally common non-associated chains. Some IMGT-functional V segments, including TRBV6-2 and TRBV6-3, could not be distinguished by the 87-base-pair reads and were therefore excluded. Presence/absence analyses assumed roughly uniform sequencing depth across donors, an assumption that may not hold. Cytomegalovirus status was reported to be diagnosed by the classifier with high specificity and sensitivity in both the original and validation cohorts. In a later genetic analysis, fewer N-insertions in productive TCRs were reported among donors in an Asian-associated ancestry cluster than the approximately 710-donor mean. Strong co-occurrence of HLA alleles, especially DR and DQ, made assigning TCR associations to individual alleles difficult. In an earlier analysis of fewer than 750 of the donors, most TCR beta V segments were observed in productive rearrangements about 87% or about 30% of the time, broadly matching IMGT annotations. Immune exposure information for the cohort was limited to CMV serostatus.

Remarks on this clone: No antigen is known for it.

In total, roughly 670 healthy bone marrow donors made up the cohort. At the time of sampling, every cohort member was nominally healthy, though immune exposures that went unrecorded were likely present. The donor tested CMV seronegative and was one of the 352 seronegative cohort members. Each donor provided a peripheral blood sample, and peripheral blood mononuclear cells were used for TCR beta sequencing. The Qiagen DNeasy Blood Extraction Kit was used to extract genomic DNA from the blood cell samples. Preparation of the library involved the immunoSEQ multiplex PCR assay. The multiplex PCR relied on a mix of 60 forward primers for TCR Vbeta segments and 13 reverse primers for TCR Jbeta segments. The CDR3 region of rearranged TCR beta genes was amplified from genomic DNA with a multiplex PCR assay. On the Illumina HiSeq System, the amplified TCR beta libraries were sequenced as 87-base-pair reads. Turning to the authors' computational methods: A later analysis tallied around 82 million unique TCR beta chains across the 650 to 750 repertoires, and approximately 12 million of those chains were shared by two or more donors. To remove PCR and sequencing errors, raw reads were error-corrected and collapsed into unique sequences using a nearest-neighbor algorithm that merged closely related sequences. Alignment of CDR3 sequences to IMGT reference sequences was used to assign V, D and J gene segments. For a sequence to be retained, a match of at least six nucleotides to both a V gene segment and a J gene segment was required. A rearrangement was called productive if the CDR3 had no stop codons and remained in frame with V and J, and every other rearrangement was called non-productive. Following IMGT convention, CDR3 was defined as the stretch from the second conserved V-encoded cysteine up to the conserved J-encoded phenylalanine. The earlier analysis of some 540 of the donors excluded any sequence lacking an unambiguous match to a single V gene segment. An earlier analysis of 587 of the donors called V segments functional above 56.7% productive rearrangements and segregating when the between-donor standard deviation exceeded 5%. A statistical classification framework was built to diagnose cytomegalovirus status from the catalog of TCR beta chain sequences. A later analysis assigned V and J genes by comparing TCR nucleotide sequences with IMGT/GENE-DB human TR gene sequences. In a later analysis, CDR3 sequences and most-parsimonious VDJ recombination scenarios were assigned using the TCRdist pipeline. In a later analysis, each TCR beta chain was defined by its CDR3 amino acid sequence together with its V-gene family, and reads without a unique V-gene family were excluded. As a way to deal with suspected cross-contamination and a sequencing artifact, a later analysis dropped hundreds of nucleotide sequences that were highly shared and had low generation probability. For each public chain, a later analysis derived a clonal expansion index from normalized ranks of inferred template counts within each repertoire. Generation probabilities in a later analysis came from a VDJ recombination model fitted to out-of-frame rearrangements, and those results were checked against IGoR. In a later analysis, TCR-TCR, TCR-HLA and TCR-CMV co-occurrence was scored with hypergeometric tests, and a repertoire-size bias correction was applied to TCR pairs. False discovery rates were estimated in a later analysis by permuting HLA or CMV assignments 20 times. A later analysis grouped co-occurring TCRs with DBSCAN, adding TCRdist sequence similarity when clustering within HLA-allele-positive subsets. Repertoires with fewer than 30,000 or more than 120,000 public chains were left out of co-occurrence clustering, as were about 5 repertoires with anomalous nucleotide sharing. In its TCRdb copy, this immuneACCESS table keeps in-frame sequences only and misses some clones. Where compared with another copy, unresolved V genes explain less than half of these, and the others have no known cause. The V and J calls and clone size are taken from that table; D and trimming were inferred from the DNA. This specimen's table enumerates fewer than 150,000 clones. Roughly 2% of the sample goes to the ten largest clones.

Between the V and J ends, shortened by 9 bases and 6 bases respectively, the junction contains 17 bases. Taken from cysteine to phenylalanine, the CDR3 has 14 residues. Just CDR3 DNA is preserved here, 42 bases in frame from base 1. From a lookup of the germline V gene (reference sequence), CDR1 and CDR2 are LNHDA and SQIVND. This receptor chain uses TRBV19 and TRBJ1-4, with TRBD1 perhaps the D gene, on 5 matching bases. The TCR was taken from an older woman in good health and CMV-seronegative. Sequenced sample: PBMCs. The DNA reads TGTGCCAGCAAAAAGACGGGGGTCGATGAAAAACTGTTTTTT. Its protein product is CASKKTGVDEKLFF.